This T cell receptor (beta chain) was obtained from a study of cytomegalovirus exposure and HLA in healthy donors. The PCR ran on 60 Vbeta and 13 Jbeta primers. The repertoire was sequenced with immunoSEQ multiplex PCR; TCRdb's copy has only in-frame clones and lacks some. The profile shows around 180,000 clones, around 79% of them singletons. V was clipped by 4 bases and J by 8 bases, with 22 bases between them. The CDR3 consists of 16 residues. Germline lookup yields CDR1 SGDLS and CDR2 YYNGEE. The chain uses TRBV9 and TRBJ2-4, with D tentatively TRBD1 (8 bases). Sequenced: PBMCs. The clonotype originates from a woman in her forties or fifties in good health and CMV-seronegative. The CDR3 DNA reads TGTGCCAGCAGCCCCCGACCGACAGGGGAGGGTCACATTCAGTACTTC. This gives the protein CASSPRPTGEGHIQYF. The variable domain in full, completed from reference TRBV9 and TRBJ2-4, reads DSGVTQTPKHLITATGQRVTLRCSPRSGDLSVYWYQQSLDQGLQFLIQYYNGEERAKGNILERFSAQQFPDLHSELNLSSLELGDSALYFCASSPRPTGEGHIQYFGAGTRLSVL.